This TCR beta chain was obtained from a study of tumor-infiltrating lymphocytes in localized non-small cell lung cancer. Study in general: Patients included smokers and never-smokers with various histologies, some sampled after neoadjuvant chemotherapy.

Study-level results: No link was found between tumor T-cell fraction and recurrence-free survival.

This clone has just a few counts. Its antigen is undetermined. The protocol was immunoSEQ multiplex PCR, while the TCRdb copy is restricted to in-frame clones and leaves out a portion. Altogether some 16,000 clones are present, roughly 72% being singletons, with the ten largest covering 4.5% to 7.5%. This CDR3 spans 14 amino acids. CDR1 is SGHRS, CDR2 YFSETQ, per germline. Trimming left V 4 bases short and J 2 bases short, with 12 bases between. The rearrangement links TRBV5-1 to TRBJ1-2, with D perhaps matching TRBD1 (5 bases). This receptor was obtained from a human donor with non-small cell lung cancer. Sequenced: lung tumor tissue. The CDR3 sequence is CASSPGTVNYGYTF. In DNA form, the CDR3 reads TGCGCCAGCAGCCCCGGGACCGTAAACTATGGCTACACCTTC. Complete variable domain (other parts from reference TRBV5-1 and TRBJ1-2): KAGVTQTPRYLIKTRGQQVTLSCSPISGHRSVSWYQQTPGQGLQFLFEYFSETQRNKGNFPGRFSGRQFSNSRSEMNVSTLELGDSALYLCASSPGTVNYGYTFGSGTRLTVV.